These 2 T cell receptor beta chains share one sample of origin, sequenced in a study of cytomegalovirus exposure and HLA in healthy donors (dated by TCRdb to 2017 to 2019). Library construction relied on the immunoSEQ multiplex PCR assay. TCRdb holds this immuneACCESS table with in-frame rearrangements only. Some clones are missing; in checked studies, unresolved V genes explain under half, and the rest has no known cause. Counted in this sample were around 190,000 clones; around 85% of them appeared once. The ten biggest clones cover about 16% of the sample. Sample: PBMCs. These receptors all stem from a man between 18 and 29 years old in good health and CMV-seropositive.

J is TRBJ1-5 and V is TRBV7-2, with D tentatively TRBD1 (5 bases). The CDR3 is 17 amino acids. CDR1 and CDR2 (germline): SGHTA, FQGNSA. The V end lost 5 bases, the J end lost 2 bases, and 19 bases lay between the germline ends. This chain's CDR3 is CASSLFASGLGNQPQHF. Here the CDR3 DNA reads TGTGCCAGCAGCCTCTTTGCCTCAGGGCTTGGCAATCAGCCCCAGCATTTT.

This sequence joins TRBV7-9 and TRBJ1-3; unclear D gene. The germline V gene encodes CDR1 SEHNR and CDR2 FQNEAQ (reference sequence). V lost 5 bases and J lost 4, with 15 bases in between. The CDR3 sequence is 15 residues long. The CDR3 DNA sequence: TGTGCCAGCAGCCCGGACGGGGTGGAAGGAAACACCATATATTTT. Amino acid sequence: CASSPDGVEGNTIYF.